This T cell receptor beta chain derives from a study of shared clonotypes between healthy human individuals. CDR3 length equals 12 residues. V dropped 6 bases and J dropped 2 bases, with 7 bases sitting between them. Germline lookup yields CDR1 SNHLY and CDR2 FYNNEI. Profiled with immunoSEQ multiplex PCR; TCRdb holds only in-frame clones, not every one. The table records 2 million to 2.5 million clones, approximately 90% of them present only once. The receptor comes from a man aged 18 to 30 in good health. Some clones in this sample may be carry-over from other donors' samples. The genes are TRBV2 and TRBJ1-2, with D uncertain. Sequencing was done on a sample of naive CD4+ T cells from PBMCs. Subset reported: CD45RA+ positively selected. The CDR3 DNA reads as TGTGCCAGCAGCGGGATGAACTATGGCTACACCTTC. Its translation: CASSGMNYGYTF.